The rows below give T cell receptor beta chains drawn from one sample of a study of cytomegalovirus exposure and HLA in healthy donors. The protocol was immunoSEQ multiplex PCR, while the TCRdb copy is restricted to in-frame clones and leaves out a portion. The data show 90,000 to 150,000 clones, roughly 65% seen once. The sample taken for sequencing was PBMCs. The receptor source for this set is a man in his forties in good health and CMV-seropositive. The conserved cysteine and the conserved F or W are not part of the CDR3 here. Each record gives: J gene, V gene, clone size, CDR3 protein. Clone size, where shown, is once, few, many, or a class for clones that have expanded.

.	TRBV7-8	.	ASSPHGTPSSYEQY
TRBJ2-2	TRBV7-3	.	ASSLTPSGGARTGELF
TRBJ2-3	TRBV4-3	.	ASSPTGAGGADTQY
TRBJ2-3	TRBV7-2	.	ASSTNQGAPDTQY
TRBJ1-3	TRBV6-6	.	ASSGTETDGNTIY
TRBJ2-3	TRBV6-5	.	ASSPGGAGTDTQY
TRBJ2-7	TRBV2	.	ASRQGAYEQY
TRBJ2-2	TRBV7-9	.	ASSSWGDTGELF
TRBJ2-6	TRBV29-1	few	SVEGPGTESYGANVLT
TRBJ1-5	TRBV6-1	few	ASSEALAESHQPQH
TRBJ2-7	TRBV4-1	.	ASSHPGQGAQGYEQY
TRBJ2-5	TRBV5-6	few	ASSPRGRETQY
TRBJ1-2	TRBV2	once	ASSPGGDPYGYT
TRBJ1-1	TRBV7-9	.	ASSWGQGRVRTEAF
TRBJ2-1	TRBV27	once	ASSFDTTFNEQF
TRBJ2-1	TRBV7-3	.	ASSPFSGGGEQF
TRBJ2-7	TRBV7-8	few	ASSLSAGTGVTYEQY
TRBJ1-1	TRBV6-5	few	ASSYLGQGAIEAF
TRBJ1-1	TRBV5-1	.	ASSTGQIGNLYTEAF
TRBJ2-2	TRBV4-1	.	ASSVDRGPGELF